This T cell receptor (beta chain) comes out of a study of T cell repertoires in cytomegalovirus infection (dated by TCRdb to the late 2010s). Study-level background: The peptide stimulations were aimed at well-studied HLA-B-restricted epitopes as well as recently identified HLA-C-restricted CMV epitopes, whose presentation resists viral immunomodulation. Donor HLA type was relevant to the analysis, because carriage of CMV infection together with the matching HLA type was indicated by public TCR beta signatures. Broad study findings and their caveats: The ex vivo response was dominated by HLA-C-restricted CMV-specific TCR beta clonotypes, and the single most frequent clonotype in two of eight donors was supplied by these HLA-C-restricted clonotypes. In both this cohort and an independent roughly 350-donor cohort, the cumulative frequency of public TCR beta family members distinguished carriers of CMV infection plus the relevant HLA type.

This clonotype was seen only a few times. This receptor's antigen is unknown. No much larger clone exists at a distance of one base, and base qualities are not known. According to the study, the label for this sample's treatment or condition signals: in vitro stimulation with specific CMV peptide epitopes to enrich CMV-specific T cells. TCRdb shows the sequencer as Illumina HiSeq 1500. TCRdb's own reprocessing of the public reads used fastp at Q25 and MiXCR and kept productive beta chains. Every CDR3 protein is listed once, alongside the most common genes and DNA of its rows. Present in this sample are approximately 600,000 distinct CDR3 sequences, approximately 40% of which were seen just once. The ten biggest clones cover 48% of the sample. A distance of 9 bases separates the germline ends of V and J, which lose 5 bases and 4 bases respectively. The CDR3, cysteine through phenylalanine, is 13 amino acids long. Only CDR3 DNA is held: 39 bases, read in frame from base 1. CDR1 and CDR2 were assigned from the germline V gene as SNHLY and FYNNEI.

The material was cultured PBMCs, obtained from culture after CMV antigen stimulation. The rearranged chain carries TRBV2 and TRBJ1-5; a tentative D call is TRBD1 (5 bases match). The receptor's source is a human donor in good health (CMV status not recorded). Some clones in this sample may be carry-over from other donors' samples. The DNA reads TGTGCCAGCAGTCGACAGTTTAATCAGCCCCAGCATTTT. The encoded protein is CASSRQFNQPQHF.